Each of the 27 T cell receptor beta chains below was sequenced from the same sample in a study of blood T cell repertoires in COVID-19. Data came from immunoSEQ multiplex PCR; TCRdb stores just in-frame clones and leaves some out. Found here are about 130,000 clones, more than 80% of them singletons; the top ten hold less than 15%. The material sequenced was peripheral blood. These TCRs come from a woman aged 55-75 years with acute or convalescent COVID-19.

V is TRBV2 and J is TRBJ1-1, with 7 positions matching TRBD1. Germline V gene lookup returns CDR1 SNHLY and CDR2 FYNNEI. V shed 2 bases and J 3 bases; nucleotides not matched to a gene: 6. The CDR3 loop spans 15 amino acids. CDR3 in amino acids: CASSEYGTADTEAFF. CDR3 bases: TGTGCCAGCAGTGAATACGGGACAGCTGACACTGAAGCTTTCTTT.

The CDR3 nucleotides read TGTGCCAGCAGTGAGGTTGAGTTGAACACTGAAGCTTTCTTT. Protein sequence: CASSEVELNTEAFF. The rearrangement links TRBV2 to TRBJ1-1, with no clear D. Germline V CDR1 and CDR2: SNHLY, FYNNEI. With 3 bases removed from V and 0 bases from J, the gap between germline ends came to 8 bases. This CDR3 has 14 amino acids.

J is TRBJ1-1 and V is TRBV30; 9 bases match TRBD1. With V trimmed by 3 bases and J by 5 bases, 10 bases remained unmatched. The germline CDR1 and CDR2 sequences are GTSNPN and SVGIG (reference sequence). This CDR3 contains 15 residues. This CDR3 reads CAWSPRGQGWTEAFF. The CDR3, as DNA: TGTGCCTGGAGCCCACGGGGACAGGGCTGGACTGAAGCTTTCTTT.

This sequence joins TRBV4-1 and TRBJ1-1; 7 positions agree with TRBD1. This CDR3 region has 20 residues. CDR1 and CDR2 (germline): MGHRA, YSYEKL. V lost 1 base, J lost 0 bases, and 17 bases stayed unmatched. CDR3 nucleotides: TGCGCCAGCAGCCAAGTGAGAGGGGGCGGCATTCTGGGCATGAACACTGAAGCTTTCTTT. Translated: CASSQVRGGGILGMNTEAFF.

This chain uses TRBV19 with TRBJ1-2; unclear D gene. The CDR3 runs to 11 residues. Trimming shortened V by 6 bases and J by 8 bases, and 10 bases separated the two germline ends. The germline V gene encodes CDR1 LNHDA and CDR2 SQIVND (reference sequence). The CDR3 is CASREEGGYTF. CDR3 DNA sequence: TGTGCCAGTAGAGAAGAGGGAGGCTACACCTTC.

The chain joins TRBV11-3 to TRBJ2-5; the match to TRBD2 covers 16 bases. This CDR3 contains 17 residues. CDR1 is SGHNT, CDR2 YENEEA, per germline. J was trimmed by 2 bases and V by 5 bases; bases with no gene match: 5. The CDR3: CASSPGTSGGVQETQYF. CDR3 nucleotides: TGTGCCAGCAGCCCCGGGACTAGCGGGGGGGTACAAGAGACCCAGTACTTC.

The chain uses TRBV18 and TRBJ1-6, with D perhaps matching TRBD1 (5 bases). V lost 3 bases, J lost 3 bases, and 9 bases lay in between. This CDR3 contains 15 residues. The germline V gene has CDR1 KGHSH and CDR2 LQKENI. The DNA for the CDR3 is TGTGCCAGCTCACCTCTAGGGGACTATAATTCACCCCTCCACTTT. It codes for CASSPLGDYNSPLHF. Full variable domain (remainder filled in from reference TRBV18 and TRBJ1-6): NAGVMQNPRHLVRRRGQEARLRCSPMKGHSHVYWYRQLPEEGLKFMVYLQKENIIDESGMPKERFSAEFPKEGPSILRIQQVVRGDSAAYFCASSPLGDYNSPLHFGNGTRLTVT.

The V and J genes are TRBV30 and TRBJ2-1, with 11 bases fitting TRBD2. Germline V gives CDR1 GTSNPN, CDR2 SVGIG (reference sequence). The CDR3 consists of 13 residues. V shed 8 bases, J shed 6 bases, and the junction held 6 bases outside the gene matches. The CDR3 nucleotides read TGTGCCCGCGCCACTAGCGGGGGCAATGAGCAGTTCTTC. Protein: CARATSGGNEQFF. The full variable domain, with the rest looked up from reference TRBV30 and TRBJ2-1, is SQTIHQWPATLVQPVGSPLSLECTVEGTSNPNLYWYRQAAGRGLQLLFYSVGIGQISSEVPQNLSASRPQDRQFILSSKKLLLSDSGFYLCARATSGGNEQFFGPGTRLTVL.

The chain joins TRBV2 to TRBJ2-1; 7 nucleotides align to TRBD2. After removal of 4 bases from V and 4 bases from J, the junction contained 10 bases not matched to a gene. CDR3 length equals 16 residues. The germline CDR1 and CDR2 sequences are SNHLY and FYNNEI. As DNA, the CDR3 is TGTGCCAGCAGTGTTCAGGGAACTAGCGTATACAATGAGCAGTTCTTC. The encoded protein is CASSVQGTSVYNEQFF.

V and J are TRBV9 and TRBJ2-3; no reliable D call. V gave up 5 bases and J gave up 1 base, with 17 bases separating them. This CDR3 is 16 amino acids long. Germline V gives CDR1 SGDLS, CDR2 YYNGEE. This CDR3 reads CASSDKSTTRTDTQYF. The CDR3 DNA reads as TGTGCCAGCAGTGACAAGTCTACCACTCGCACAGATACGCAGTATTTT.

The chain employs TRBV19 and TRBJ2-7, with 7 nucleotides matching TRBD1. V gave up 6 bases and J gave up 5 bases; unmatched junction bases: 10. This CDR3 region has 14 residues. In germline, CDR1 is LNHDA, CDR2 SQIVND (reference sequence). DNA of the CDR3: TGTGCCAGTAGACTCCGGGACAGAAGTGACGAGCAGTACTTC. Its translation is CASRLRDRSDEQYF.

CDR3 coding DNA: TGTGCCAGTAGTTACCAGGGAAAACAGCCCCAGCATTTT. Protein: CASSYQGKQPQHF. The gene calls are TRBV19 and TRBJ1-5; D might be TRBD1 (5 bases). V lost 5 bases and J 7 bases, leaving 12 bases between the germline ends. CDR3 length equals 13 residues. CDR1 and CDR2 from the germline V gene are LNHDA and SQIVND (reference sequence).

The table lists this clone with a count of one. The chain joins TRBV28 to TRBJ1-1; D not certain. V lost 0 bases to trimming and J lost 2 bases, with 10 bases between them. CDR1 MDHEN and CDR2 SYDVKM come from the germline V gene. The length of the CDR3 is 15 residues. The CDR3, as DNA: TGTGCCAGCAGTTTATGGGGAGAGATCAACACTGAAGCTTTCTTT. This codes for CASSLWGEINTEAFF.

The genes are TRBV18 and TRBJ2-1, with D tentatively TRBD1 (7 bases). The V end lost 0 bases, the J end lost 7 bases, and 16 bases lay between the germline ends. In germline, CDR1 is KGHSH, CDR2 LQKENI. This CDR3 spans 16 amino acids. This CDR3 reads CASSPPRQGGGNEQFF. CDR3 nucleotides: TGTGCCAGCTCACCACCCAGGCAGGGGGGTGGTAATGAGCAGTTCTTC.

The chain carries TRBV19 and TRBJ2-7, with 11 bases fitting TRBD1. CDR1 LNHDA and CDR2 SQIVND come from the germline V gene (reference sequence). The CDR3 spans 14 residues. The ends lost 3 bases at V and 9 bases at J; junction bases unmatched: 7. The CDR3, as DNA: TGTGCCAGTAGTATCAAGGGGACAGGGGGTCGGCAGTACTTC. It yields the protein CASSIKGTGGRQYF.

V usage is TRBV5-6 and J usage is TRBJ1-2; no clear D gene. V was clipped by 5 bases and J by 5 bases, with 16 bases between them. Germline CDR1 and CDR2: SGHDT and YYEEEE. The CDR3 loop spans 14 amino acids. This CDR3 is CASSSGRWGYGYTF. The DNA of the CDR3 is TGTGCCAGCAGTTCGGGGAGGTGGGGATATGGCTACACCTTC.

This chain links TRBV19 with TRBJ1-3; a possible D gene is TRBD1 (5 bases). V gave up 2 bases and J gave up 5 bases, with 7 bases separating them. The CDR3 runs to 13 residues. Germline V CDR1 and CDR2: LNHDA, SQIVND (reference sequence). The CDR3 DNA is TGTGCCAGTAGTATACCAGGGCGAAACACCATATATTTT. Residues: CASSIPGRNTIYF. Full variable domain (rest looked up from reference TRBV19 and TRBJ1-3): DGGITQSPKYLFRKEGQNVTLSCEQNLNHDAMYWYRQDPGQGLRLIYYSQIVNDFQKGDIAEGYSVSREKKESFPLTVTSAQKNPTAFYLCASSIPGRNTIYFGEGSWLTVV.

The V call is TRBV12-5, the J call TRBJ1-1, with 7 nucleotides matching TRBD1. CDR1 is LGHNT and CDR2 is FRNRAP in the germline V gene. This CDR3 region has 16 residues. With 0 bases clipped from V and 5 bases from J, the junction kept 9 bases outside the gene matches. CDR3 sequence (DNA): TGTGCTAGTGGTTTGGTCCCTTCAACAGGGGTGACTGAAGCTTTCTTT. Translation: CASGLVPSTGVTEAFF.

The CDR3 sequence is CASSPPGGNTEAFF. CDR3 bases: TGTGCCAGCTCACCACCGGGGGGGAACACTGAAGCTTTCTTT. J is TRBJ1-1 and V is TRBV18; TRBD1 is a possible D gene (5 bases). V was pared by 0 bases and J by 1 base, with 6 bases between. CDR3 length: 14 amino acids. From germline, CDR1 is KGHSH and CDR2 LQKENI.

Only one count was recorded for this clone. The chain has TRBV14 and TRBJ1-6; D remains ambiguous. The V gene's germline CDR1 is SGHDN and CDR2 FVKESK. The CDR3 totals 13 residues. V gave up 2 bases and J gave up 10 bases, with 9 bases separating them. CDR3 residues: CASSQLGESPLHF. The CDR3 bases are TGTGCCAGCAGCCAACTGGGAGAGTCACCCCTCCACTTT.

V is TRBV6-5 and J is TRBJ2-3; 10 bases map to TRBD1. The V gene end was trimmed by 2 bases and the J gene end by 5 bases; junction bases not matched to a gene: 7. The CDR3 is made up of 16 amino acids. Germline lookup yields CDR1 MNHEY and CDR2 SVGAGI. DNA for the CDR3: TGTGCCAGCAGTTACGGGACAGGGGTCTCCGAAGATACGCAGTATTTT. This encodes CASSYGTGVSEDTQYF.

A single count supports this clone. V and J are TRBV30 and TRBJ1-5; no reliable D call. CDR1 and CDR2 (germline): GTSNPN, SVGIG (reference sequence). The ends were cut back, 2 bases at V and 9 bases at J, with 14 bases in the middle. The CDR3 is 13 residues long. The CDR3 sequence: CAWSQEVPGPQHF. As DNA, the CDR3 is TGTGCCTGGAGTCAGGAGGTCCCGGGGCCCCAGCATTTT.

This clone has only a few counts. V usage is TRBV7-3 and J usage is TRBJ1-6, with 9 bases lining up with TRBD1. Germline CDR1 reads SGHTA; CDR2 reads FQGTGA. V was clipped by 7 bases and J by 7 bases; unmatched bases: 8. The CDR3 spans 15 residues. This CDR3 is CASKAQTGGNSPLHF. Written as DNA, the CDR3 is TGTGCCAGCAAGGCCCAGACAGGGGGGAATTCACCCCTCCACTTT.

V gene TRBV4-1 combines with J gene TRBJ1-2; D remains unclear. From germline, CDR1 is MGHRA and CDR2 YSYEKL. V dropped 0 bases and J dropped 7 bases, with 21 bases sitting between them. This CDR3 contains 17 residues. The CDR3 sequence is CASSQDPAGGSLFGYTF. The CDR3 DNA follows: TGCGCCAGCAGCCAAGATCCCGCCGGCGGCAGCCTCTTTGGCTACACCTTC.

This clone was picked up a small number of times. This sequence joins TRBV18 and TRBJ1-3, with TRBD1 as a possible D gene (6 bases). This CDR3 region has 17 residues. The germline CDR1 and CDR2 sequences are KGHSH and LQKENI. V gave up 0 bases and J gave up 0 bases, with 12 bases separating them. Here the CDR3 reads CASSPPSGGRSGNTIYF. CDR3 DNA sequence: TGTGCCAGCTCACCACCATCTGGGGGCCGCTCTGGAAACACCATATATTTT.

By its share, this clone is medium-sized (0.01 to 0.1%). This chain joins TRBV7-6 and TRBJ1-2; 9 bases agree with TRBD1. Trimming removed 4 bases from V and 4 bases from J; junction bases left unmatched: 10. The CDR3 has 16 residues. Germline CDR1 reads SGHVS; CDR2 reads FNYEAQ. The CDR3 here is CASSSTNRGPAYGYTF. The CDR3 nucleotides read TGTGCCAGCAGCTCCACTAACAGGGGGCCAGCCTATGGCTACACCTTC.

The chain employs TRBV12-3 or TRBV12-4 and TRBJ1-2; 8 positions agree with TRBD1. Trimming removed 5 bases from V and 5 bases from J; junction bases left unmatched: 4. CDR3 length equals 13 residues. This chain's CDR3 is CASSPGGAYGYTF. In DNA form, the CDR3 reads TGTGCCAGCAGTCCAGGGGGCGCGTATGGCTACACCTTC.